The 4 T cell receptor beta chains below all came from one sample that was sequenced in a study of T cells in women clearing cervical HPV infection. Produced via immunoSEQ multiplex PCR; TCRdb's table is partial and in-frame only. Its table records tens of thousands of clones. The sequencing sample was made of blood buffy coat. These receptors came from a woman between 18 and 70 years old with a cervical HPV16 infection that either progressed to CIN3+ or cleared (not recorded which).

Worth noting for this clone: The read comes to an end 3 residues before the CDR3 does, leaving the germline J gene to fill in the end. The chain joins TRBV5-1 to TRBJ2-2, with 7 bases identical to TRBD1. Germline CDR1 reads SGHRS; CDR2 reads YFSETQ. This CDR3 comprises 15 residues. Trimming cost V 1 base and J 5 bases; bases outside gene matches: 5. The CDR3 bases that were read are TGCGCCAGCAGCTTGCGGCAGGGGGAAACCGGGGAG. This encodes CASSLRQGETGE. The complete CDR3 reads CASSLRQGETGELFF.

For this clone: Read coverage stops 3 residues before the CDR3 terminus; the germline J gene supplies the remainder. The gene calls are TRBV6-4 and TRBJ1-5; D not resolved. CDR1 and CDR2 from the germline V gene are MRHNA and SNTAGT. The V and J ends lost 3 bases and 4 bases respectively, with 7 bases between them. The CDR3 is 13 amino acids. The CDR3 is CASSEGTNQPQHF. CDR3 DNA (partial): TGTGCCAGCAGTGAGGGCACAAATCAGCCC.

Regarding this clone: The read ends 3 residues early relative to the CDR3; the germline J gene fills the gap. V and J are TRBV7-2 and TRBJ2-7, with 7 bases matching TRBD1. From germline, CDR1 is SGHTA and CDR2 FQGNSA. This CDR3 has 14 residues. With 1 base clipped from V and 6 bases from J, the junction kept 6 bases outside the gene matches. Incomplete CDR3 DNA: TGTGCCAGCAGCTTAGGACCGGGACAGCCCGAG. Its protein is CASSLGPGQPE. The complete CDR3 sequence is CASSLGPGQPEQYF.

Partial CDR3 DNA: TGTGCCAGTAGTCCGGGCAGGGTCGAGGGCACTGAA. It translates to CASSPGRVEGTE. The entire CDR3 is CASSPGRVEGTEAFF. The rearrangement joins TRBV19 to TRBJ1-1; D perhaps matches TRBD1 (5 bases). The DNA ends 3 residues before the CDR3 does, and the rest of the CDR3 is filled in from the germline J gene. The CDR3 runs to 15 residues. Germline loops: CDR1 LNHDA, CDR2 SQIVND (reference sequence). Trimming stripped 5 bases from V and 4 bases from J, with 17 bases between.